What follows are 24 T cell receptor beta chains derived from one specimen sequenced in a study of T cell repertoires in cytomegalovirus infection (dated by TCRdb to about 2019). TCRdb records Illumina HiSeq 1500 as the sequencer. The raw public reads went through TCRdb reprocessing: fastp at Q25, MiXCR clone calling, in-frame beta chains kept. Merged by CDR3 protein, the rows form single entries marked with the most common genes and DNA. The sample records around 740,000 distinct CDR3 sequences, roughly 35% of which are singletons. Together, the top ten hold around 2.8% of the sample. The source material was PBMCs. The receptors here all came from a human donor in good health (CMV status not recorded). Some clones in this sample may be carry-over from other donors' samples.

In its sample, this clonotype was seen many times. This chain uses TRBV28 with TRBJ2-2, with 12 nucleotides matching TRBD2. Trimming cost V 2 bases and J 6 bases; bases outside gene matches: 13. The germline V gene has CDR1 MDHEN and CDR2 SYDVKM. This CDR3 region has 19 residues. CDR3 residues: CASSLALGLAGTGPGELFF. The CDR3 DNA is TGTGCCAGCAGTTTAGCCCTTGGACTAGCGGGAACGGGTCCCGGGGAGCTGTTTTTT.

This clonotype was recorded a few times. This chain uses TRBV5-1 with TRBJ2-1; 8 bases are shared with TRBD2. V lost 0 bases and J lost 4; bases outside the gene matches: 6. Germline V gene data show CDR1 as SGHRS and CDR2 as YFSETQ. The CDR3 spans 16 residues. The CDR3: CASSLEVSGMYNEQFF. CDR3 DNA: TGCGCCAGCAGCTTGGAAGTTAGCGGGATGTACAATGAGCAGTTCTTC.

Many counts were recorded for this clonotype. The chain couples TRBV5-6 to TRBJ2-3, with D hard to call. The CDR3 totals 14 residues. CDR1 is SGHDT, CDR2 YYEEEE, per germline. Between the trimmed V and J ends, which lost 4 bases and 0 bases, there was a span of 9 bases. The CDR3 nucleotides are TGTGCCAGCAGCCGTACCGGGAGCACAGATACGCAGTATTTT. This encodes CASSRTGSTDTQYF.

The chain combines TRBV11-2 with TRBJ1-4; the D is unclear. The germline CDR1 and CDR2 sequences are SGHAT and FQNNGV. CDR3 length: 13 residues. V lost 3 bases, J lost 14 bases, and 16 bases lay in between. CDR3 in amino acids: CASSFQVKGGLFF. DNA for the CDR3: TGTGCCAGCAGCTTCCAGGTTAAAGGAGGGCTGTTTTTT.

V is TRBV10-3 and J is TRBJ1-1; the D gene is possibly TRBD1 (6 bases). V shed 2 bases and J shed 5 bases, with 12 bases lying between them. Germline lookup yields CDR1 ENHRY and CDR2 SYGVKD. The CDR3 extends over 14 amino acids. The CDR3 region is CAISEPDRRTEAFF. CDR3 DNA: TGTGCCATCAGTGAGCCGGACAGAAGGACTGAAGCTTTCTTT.

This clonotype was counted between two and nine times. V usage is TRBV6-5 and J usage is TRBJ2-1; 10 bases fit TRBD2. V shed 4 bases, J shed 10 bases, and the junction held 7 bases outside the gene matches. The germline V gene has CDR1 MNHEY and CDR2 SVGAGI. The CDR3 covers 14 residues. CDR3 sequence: CASSWTSGWSEQFF. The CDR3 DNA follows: TGTGCCAGCAGTTGGACTAGCGGCTGGTCAGAGCAGTTCTTC.

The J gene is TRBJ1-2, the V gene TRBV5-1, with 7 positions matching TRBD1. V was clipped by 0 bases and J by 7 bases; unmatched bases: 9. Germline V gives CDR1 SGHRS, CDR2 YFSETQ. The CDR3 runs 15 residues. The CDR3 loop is CASSLADRVERGYTF. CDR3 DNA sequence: TGCGCCAGCAGCTTGGCCGACAGGGTTGAACGTGGCTACACCTTC.

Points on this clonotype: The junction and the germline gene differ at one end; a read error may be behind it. Written as DNA, the CDR3 is TGTGACAGCAGTTACTTCCCGGGACAGGACGAGCAGTACTTC. The encoded protein is CDSSYFPGQDEQYF. This rearrangement joins TRBV6-6 to TRBJ2-7, with 8 nucleotides matching TRBD1. CDR3 size: 14 residues. CDR1 and CDR2 (germline): MNHNY, SVGAGI (reference sequence).

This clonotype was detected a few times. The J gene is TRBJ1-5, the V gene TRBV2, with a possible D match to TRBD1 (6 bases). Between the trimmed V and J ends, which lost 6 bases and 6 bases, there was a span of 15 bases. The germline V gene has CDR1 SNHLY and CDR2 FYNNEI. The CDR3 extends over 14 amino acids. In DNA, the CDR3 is TGTGCCAGCAGGGTTACAGGGATTAGTCAGCCCCAGCATTTT. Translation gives CASRVTGISQPQHF.

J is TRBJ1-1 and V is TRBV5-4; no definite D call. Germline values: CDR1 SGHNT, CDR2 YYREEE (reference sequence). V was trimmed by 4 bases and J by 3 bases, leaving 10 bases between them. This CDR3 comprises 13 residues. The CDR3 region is CASSLDPDTEAFF. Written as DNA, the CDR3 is TGTGCCAGCAGCCTCGACCCCGACACTGAAGCTTTCTTT.

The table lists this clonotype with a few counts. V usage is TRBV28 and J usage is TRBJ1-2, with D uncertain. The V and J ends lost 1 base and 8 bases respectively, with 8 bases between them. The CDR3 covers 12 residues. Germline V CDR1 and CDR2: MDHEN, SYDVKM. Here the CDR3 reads CASSLFREGYTF. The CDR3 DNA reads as TGTGCCAGCAGTTTATTTCGGGAAGGCTACACCTTC.

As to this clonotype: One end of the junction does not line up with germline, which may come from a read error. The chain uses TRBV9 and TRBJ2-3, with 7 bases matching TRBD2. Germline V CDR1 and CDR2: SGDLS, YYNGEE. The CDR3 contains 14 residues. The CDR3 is CASSVGGSPDTPYF. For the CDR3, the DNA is TGTGCCAGCAGCGTAGGCGGGAGCCCGGATACGCCGTATTTT.

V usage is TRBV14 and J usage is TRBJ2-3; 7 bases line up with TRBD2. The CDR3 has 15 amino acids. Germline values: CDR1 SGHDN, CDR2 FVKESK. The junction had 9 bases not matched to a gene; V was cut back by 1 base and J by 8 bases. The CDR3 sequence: CASSQVSGTRGTQYF. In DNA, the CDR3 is TGTGCCAGCAGCCAAGTCAGCGGGACCCGGGGTACGCAGTATTTT.

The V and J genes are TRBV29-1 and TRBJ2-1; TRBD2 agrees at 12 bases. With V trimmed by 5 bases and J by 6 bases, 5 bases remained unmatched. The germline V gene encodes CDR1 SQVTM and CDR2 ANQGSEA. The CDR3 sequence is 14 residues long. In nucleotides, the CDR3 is TGCAGCGTTCCCGGGACTAGCGGGTTCAATGAGCAGTTCTTC. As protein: CSVPGTSGFNEQFF.

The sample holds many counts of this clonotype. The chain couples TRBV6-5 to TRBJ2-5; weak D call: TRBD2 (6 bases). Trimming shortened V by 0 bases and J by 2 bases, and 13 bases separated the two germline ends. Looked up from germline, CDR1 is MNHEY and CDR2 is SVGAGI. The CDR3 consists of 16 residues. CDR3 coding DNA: TGTGCCAGCAGTTACTCAATGGGGGGATCTCAAGAGACCCAGTACTTC. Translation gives CASSYSMGGSQETQYF.

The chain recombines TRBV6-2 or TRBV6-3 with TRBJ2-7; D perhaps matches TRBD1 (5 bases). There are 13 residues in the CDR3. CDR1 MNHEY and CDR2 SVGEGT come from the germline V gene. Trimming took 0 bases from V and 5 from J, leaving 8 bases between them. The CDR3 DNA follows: TGTGCCAGCAGTTACTCGGGCAGGGACGAGCAGTACTTC. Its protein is CASSYSGRDEQYF.

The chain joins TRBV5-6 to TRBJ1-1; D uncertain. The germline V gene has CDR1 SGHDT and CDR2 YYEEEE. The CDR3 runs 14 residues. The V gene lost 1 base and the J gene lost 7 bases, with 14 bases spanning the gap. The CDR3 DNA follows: TGTGCCAGCAGCTTGAACTGGGCCGGCGGTGAAGCTTTCTTT. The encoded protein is CASSLNWAGGEAFF.

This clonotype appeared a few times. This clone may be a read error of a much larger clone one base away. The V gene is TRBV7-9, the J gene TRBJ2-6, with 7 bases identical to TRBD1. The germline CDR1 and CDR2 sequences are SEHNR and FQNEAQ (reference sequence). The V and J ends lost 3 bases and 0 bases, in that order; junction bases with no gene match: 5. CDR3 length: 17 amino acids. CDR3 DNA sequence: TGTGCCAGCAGCTTTCCGGGACAGACCTCTGGGGCCAACGTCCTGACTTTC. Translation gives CASSFPGQTSGANVLTF.

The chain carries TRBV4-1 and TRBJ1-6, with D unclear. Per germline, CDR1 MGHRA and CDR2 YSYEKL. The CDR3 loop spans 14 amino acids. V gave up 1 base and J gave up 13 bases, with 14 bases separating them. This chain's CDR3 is CASSQADPAAPLHF. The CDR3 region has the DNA TGCGCCAGCAGCCAAGCGGACCCGGCCGCCCCCCTCCACTTT.

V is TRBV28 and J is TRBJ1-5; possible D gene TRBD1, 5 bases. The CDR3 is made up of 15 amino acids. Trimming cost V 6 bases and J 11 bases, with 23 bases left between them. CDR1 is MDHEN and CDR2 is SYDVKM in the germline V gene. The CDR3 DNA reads TGTGCCAGCAGCCCAGTAATAAGGGGTTACGGGGCCCAGCATTTT. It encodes CASSPVIRGYGAQHF. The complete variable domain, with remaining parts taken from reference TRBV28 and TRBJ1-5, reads DVKVTQSSRYLVKRTGEKVFLECVQDMDHENMFWYRQDPGLGLRLIYFSYDVKMKEKGDIPEGYSVSREKKERFSLILESASTNQTSMYLCASSPVIRGYGAQHFGDGTRLSIL.

The DNA of the CDR3 is TGTGCCAGCAGTGACCCGTTGAATCAGCCCCAGCATTTT. Residues: CASSDPLNQPQHF. The chain employs TRBV28 and TRBJ1-5, with D unresolved. CDR1 and CDR2 (germline): MDHEN, SYDVKM. V lost 5 bases, J lost 4 bases, and 9 bases lay in between. The CDR3 spans 13 residues.

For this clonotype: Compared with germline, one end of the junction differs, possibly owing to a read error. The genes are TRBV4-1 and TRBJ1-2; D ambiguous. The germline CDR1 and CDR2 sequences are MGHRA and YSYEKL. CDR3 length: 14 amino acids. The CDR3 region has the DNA TGTGCCAGCAGCCAAGGGCAGTCAGACTATGTCTACACCTTC. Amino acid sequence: CASSQGQSDYVYTF.

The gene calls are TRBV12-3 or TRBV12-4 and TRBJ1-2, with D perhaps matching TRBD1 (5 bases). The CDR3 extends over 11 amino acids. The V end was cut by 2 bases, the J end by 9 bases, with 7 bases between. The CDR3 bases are TGTGCCAGCAGTTTACGGGGGAGCTACACCTTC. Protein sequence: CASSLRGSYTF.

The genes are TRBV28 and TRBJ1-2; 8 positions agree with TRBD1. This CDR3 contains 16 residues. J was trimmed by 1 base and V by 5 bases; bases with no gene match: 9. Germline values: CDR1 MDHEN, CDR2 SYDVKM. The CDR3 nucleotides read TGTGCCAGCAGTCCGTGGACAGGGATAATTAACTATGGCTACACCTTC. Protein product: CASSPWTGIINYGYTF.